This T cell receptor beta chain originates from a study of OX40 agonist ivuxolimab in advanced cancers. V was shortened by 4 bases and J by 0 bases, with 10 bases between the two germline ends. The germline V gene has CDR1 SGHRS and CDR2 YFSETQ. The CDR3 has 14 residues. Libraries were prepared by immunoSEQ multiplex PCR; TCRdb keeps only in-frame clonotypes and omits some of them. The sample shows fewer than 65,000 clones, around 91% of them seen only once. The source material was CD4+ or CD8+ T cells sorted from blood, sampled in a trial of the OX40 agonist ivuxolimab. V is TRBV5-1 and J is TRBJ1-2, with D uncertain. The receptor's source is an adult with an advanced solid tumor such as melanoma, head and neck, liver or kidney cancer. CDR3 loop: CASSAAGTNYGYTF. Written as DNA, the CDR3 is TGCGCCAGCAGCGCGGCCGGGACTAACTATGGCTACACCTTC.